These 29 T cell receptor beta chains originate from one sample sequenced in a study of blood T cell repertoires in COVID-19 (dated by TCRdb to about 2020). Library construction relied on the immunoSEQ multiplex PCR assay. Entries here come from immuneACCESS through TCRdb and include only in-frame sequences with V and J called. Some clones fail to appear in such tables; in the studies checked, an unresolved V gene covers under half of the shortfall, and the cause of the remainder is unknown. The sample table shows roughly 400,000 clones, and 85% to 90% are seen once. 1.1% of the sample belongs to the ten largest clones. The sequenced sample was PBMCs or T cells enriched from blood (not recorded which). The source of these receptors is a man aged 25-40 years who had recovered from COVID-19.

There are a few counts of this clone. This chain uses TRBV13 with TRBJ1-2; maybe TRBD1 (5 bases). Trimming stripped 0 bases from V and 7 bases from J, with 9 bases between. Germline V lookup: CDR1 PRHDT, CDR2 FYEKMQ (reference sequence). The CDR3 is 13 amino acids. The CDR3 protein is CASSLGQVFGYTF. CDR3 DNA: TGTGCCAGCAGCTTAGGACAGGTCTTTGGCTACACCTTC. The variable domain in full, completed from reference TRBV13 and TRBJ1-2, reads AAGVIQSPRHLIKEKRETATLKCYPIPRHDTVYWYQQGPGQDPQFLISFYEKMQSDKGSIPDRFSAQQFSDYHSELNMSSLELGDSALYFCASSLGQVFGYTFGSGTRLTVV.

The rearrangement uses TRBV6-1 and TRBJ2-1; 9 bases map to TRBD1. With 4 bases clipped from V and 7 bases from J, the junction kept 11 bases outside the gene matches. There are 16 residues in the CDR3. CDR1 and CDR2 from the germline V gene are MNHNS and SASEGT. CDR3 bases: TGTGCCAGCAGTGGAATTGGGACAGGGAAACCTAATGAGCAGTTCTTC. Translated, it gives CASSGIGTGKPNEQFF.

This chain links TRBV19 with TRBJ2-3; unclear D gene. Trimming took off 1 base at V and 4 bases at J, with 9 bases between the two ends. The CDR3 is made up of 14 amino acids. The germline CDR1 and CDR2 sequences are LNHDA and SQIVND (reference sequence). CDR3 amino acids: CASSIGWQADTQYF. The DNA for the CDR3 is TGTGCCAGTAGTATAGGTTGGCAGGCAGATACGCAGTATTTT.

This chain connects TRBV15 to TRBJ2-1, with 8 bases matching TRBD2. CDR1 and CDR2 (germline): LNHNV, YYDKDF (reference sequence). With V trimmed by 0 bases and J by 8 bases, 9 bases remained unmatched. The CDR3 is 16 amino acids. As DNA, the CDR3 is TGTGCCACCAGCAGAGATTTTGGCGGGAGGAGGGATGAGCAGTTCTTC. Its protein is CATSRDFGGRRDEQFF.

The chain employs TRBV19 and TRBJ1-6, with D possibly being TRBD1 (6 bases). Germline-derived CDR1 and CDR2 are LNHDA and SQIVND (reference sequence). Between the trimmed V and J ends, which lost 10 bases and 7 bases, there was a span of 17 bases. There are 14 residues in the CDR3. The DNA of the CDR3 is TGTGCCACCTCCTATGGGGGCCCCAATTCACCCCTCCACTTT. It is translated as CATSYGGPNSPLHF.

The CDR3 region has the DNA TGTGCCAGCAGCTTAAAGTCGAGGGGCAATCAGCCCCAGCATTTT. Its translation is CASSLKSRGNQPQHF. The genes are TRBV7-8 and TRBJ1-5; D remains ambiguous. This CDR3 has 15 residues. The germline V and J ends were trimmed by 2 bases and 2 bases, with 10 bases remaining between them. From germline, CDR1 is SGHVS and CDR2 FQNEAQ.

This sequence joins TRBV6-2 or TRBV6-3 and TRBJ2-7; no definite D call. V lost 0 bases and J lost 3, with 9 bases in between. This CDR3 is built from 14 residues. Germline loops: CDR1 MNHEY, CDR2 SVGEGT. CDR3 sequence (DNA): TGTGCCAGCAGTTACTCCGGAACGGGCTACGAGCAGTACTTC. It translates to CASSYSGTGYEQYF.

The chain uses TRBV19 and TRBJ2-4, with 9 bases aligning to TRBD1. This CDR3 is built from 11 residues. V lost 6 bases to trimming and J lost 13 bases; unmatched junction nucleotides: 4. The germline gives CDR1 LNHDA, CDR2 SQIVND (reference sequence). DNA of the CDR3: TGTGCCAGTAGGGGGACAGGGAAGCAGTACTTC. Its translation is CASRGTGKQYF.

The chain is built from TRBV6-1 and TRBJ2-1; D gene uncertain. The CDR3 sequence is 12 residues long. Between the trimmed V and J ends, which lost 3 bases and 10 bases, there was a span of 10 bases. CDR1 and CDR2 (germline): MNHNS, SASEGT. In DNA, the CDR3 is TGTGCCAGCAGTGAGTTGCTCGGGGAGCAGTTCTTC. Translated, it gives CASSELLGEQFF.

This chain joins TRBV30 and TRBJ2-1, with D possibly matching TRBD1 (6 bases). Trimming cost V 1 base and J 0 bases, with 13 bases left between them. Germline V gene data show CDR1 as GTSNPN and CDR2 as SVGIG (reference sequence). The CDR3 totals 16 residues. This CDR3 is CAWSDSGTISYNEQFF. In nucleotides, the CDR3 is TGTGCCTGGAGTGATTCAGGGACAATCTCCTACAATGAGCAGTTCTTC.

CDR3 nucleotides: TGCGCCAGCGGAACGACTTCAATGAACACTGAAGCTTTCTTT. Its protein is CASGTTSMNTEAFF. The V gene is TRBV10-2, the J gene TRBJ1-1, with unresolved D. This CDR3 comprises 14 residues. Looked up from germline, CDR1 is WSHSY and CDR2 is SAAADI. V gave up 8 bases and J gave up 0 bases, with 13 bases separating them.

The rearrangement uses TRBV19 and TRBJ1-2; TRBD1 is a possible D gene (5 bases). CDR1 and CDR2 (germline): LNHDA, SQIVND (reference sequence). V was pared by 4 bases and J by 1 base, with 10 bases between. CDR3 length equals 14 residues. CDR3 in amino acids: CASSRQGNNYGYTF. In DNA, the CDR3 is TGTGCCAGTAGTAGGCAGGGAAATAACTATGGCTACACCTTC.

The J gene is TRBJ2-2, the V gene TRBV19; TRBD2 agrees at 8 bases. Germline V gives CDR1 LNHDA, CDR2 SQIVND (reference sequence). The CDR3 spans 14 residues. J lost 5 bases, V lost 6 bases, and 5 bases had no gene match. The CDR3: CASRGLGRTGELFF. The CDR3 nucleotides read TGTGCCAGTAGGGGACTAGGTAGGACCGGGGAGCTGTTTTTT.

V usage is TRBV6-5 and J usage is TRBJ1-1; D uncertain. This CDR3 spans 14 amino acids. With 2 bases removed from V and 3 bases from J, the gap between germline ends came to 10 bases. Germline CDR1 MNHEY, CDR2 SVGAGI. This CDR3 is CASSYRRRDTEAFF. DNA of the CDR3: TGTGCCAGCAGTTACCGACGACGGGACACTGAAGCTTTCTTT.

This chain links TRBV2 with TRBJ2-7, with D tentatively TRBD2 (6 bases). CDR1 and CDR2 (germline): SNHLY, FYNNEI. This CDR3 is built from 13 residues. V lost 8 bases, J lost 9 bases, and 20 bases lay in between. The CDR3 here is CASEGTPNRPQYF. Here the CDR3 DNA reads TGTGCCAGCGAGGGGACTCCAAATCGTCCGCAGTACTTC.

V gene TRBV27 combines with J gene TRBJ2-7, with TRBD2 as a possible D gene (7 bases). The CDR3 spans 16 residues. The germline gives CDR1 MNHEY, CDR2 SMNVEV (reference sequence). V was pared by 6 bases and J by 6 bases, with 24 bases between. The DNA for the CDR3 is TGTGCCAGCAGCCCCCAGAGGGGGGGGGTGAATTTCGAGCAGTACTTC. As protein: CASSPQRGGVNFEQYF.

The V and J genes are TRBV13 and TRBJ2-1, with 9 bases matching TRBD2. The germline gives CDR1 PRHDT, CDR2 FYEKMQ (reference sequence). J gave up 9 bases and V 3 bases, and 12 bases lay outside the gene matches. This CDR3 has 16 amino acids. The chain's CDR3 is CASSFRSGRGWGEQFF. The CDR3 nucleotides are TGTGCCAGCAGCTTTCGTAGCGGGAGAGGGTGGGGTGAGCAGTTCTTC.

J is TRBJ2-6 and V is TRBV5-1; D may be TRBD1 (6 bases). Germline V gene data show CDR1 as SGHRS and CDR2 as YFSETQ. The CDR3 length is 16 residues. Between the trimmed V and J ends, which lost 7 bases and 0 bases, there was a span of 14 bases. CDR3 residues: CASGPTGDSGANVLTF. The CDR3 DNA reads TGCGCCAGCGGTCCGACAGGCGACTCTGGGGCCAACGTCCTGACTTTC.

The gene calls are TRBV6-5 and TRBJ2-7, with unresolved D. The V gene lost 6 bases and the J gene lost 2 bases, with 5 bases spanning the gap. In germline, CDR1 is MNHEY, CDR2 SVGAGI. CDR3 length: 11 residues. CDR3 nucleotides: TGTGCCAGCAGAGAGGCCTACGAGCAGTACTTC. Protein product: CASREAYEQYF.

The CDR3 DNA follows: TGTGCCAGCAGTTTATCCCCTCCTGACCAAGAGACCCAGTACTTC. Its translation is CASSLSPPDQETQYF. The gene calls are TRBV27 and TRBJ2-5; D is uncertain. V was pared by 0 bases and J by 0 bases, with 8 bases between. This CDR3 contains 15 residues. Germline CDR1 MNHEY, CDR2 SMNVEV (reference sequence).

V gene TRBV5-1 combines with J gene TRBJ2-1; 11 nucleotides align to TRBD2. The V gene's germline CDR1 is SGHRS and CDR2 YFSETQ. After removal of 5 bases from V and 7 bases from J, the junction contained 8 bases not matched to a gene. CDR3 length equals 15 residues. CDR3 loop: CASRPGLAAGNEQFF. The CDR3 DNA is TGCGCCAGCAGACCGGGACTAGCGGCGGGAAATGAGCAGTTCTTC.

The rearrangement joins TRBV27 to TRBJ2-7; 13 bases are a match to TRBD2. This CDR3 is 15 amino acids long. The germline gives CDR1 MNHEY, CDR2 SMNVEV (reference sequence). V trimming: 5 bases; J trimming: 6 bases; junction bases outside the gene matches: 7. The CDR3 spells CASSMAGLAGFEQYF. The CDR3 DNA reads as TGTGCCAGCAGTATGGCGGGACTAGCGGGATTCGAGCAGTACTTC.

The chain carries TRBV27 and TRBJ2-5; 9 nucleotides match TRBD1. The CDR3 contains 14 residues. Germline V CDR1 and CDR2: MNHEY, SMNVEV (reference sequence). With 2 bases clipped from V and 7 bases from J, the junction kept 5 bases outside the gene matches. The CDR3 DNA reads TGTGCCAGCAGTTTAGGGACAGGGAAGTGGACCCAGTACTTC. It encodes CASSLGTGKWTQYF.

The gene calls are TRBV28 and TRBJ1-5; 7 bases match TRBD1. Unmatched junction bases numbered 9, after V lost 7 bases and J lost 3 bases. CDR1 and CDR2 (germline): MDHEN, SYDVKM. CDR3 length: 15 amino acids. Here the CDR3 DNA reads TGTGCCAGCAATCCTCAGGGGGTTCCCAATCAGCCCCAGCATTTT. Translation: CASNPQGVPNQPQHF.

The gene calls are TRBV11-1 and TRBJ2-1; tentatively, D is TRBD1 (5 bases). The ends were cut back, 2 bases at V and 0 bases at J, with 11 bases in the middle. Germline CDR1 and CDR2: SGHAT and FQDESV (reference sequence). The CDR3 is 16 amino acids. CDR3 sequence reads: CASSLQGYSSYNEQFF. CDR3 sequence (DNA): TGTGCCAGCAGCTTACAGGGCTACAGCTCCTACAATGAGCAGTTCTTC.

The chain employs TRBV28 and TRBJ1-2; possibly TRBD1 for D (5 bases). Germline V gives CDR1 MDHEN, CDR2 SYDVKM. V lost 7 bases, J lost 8 bases, and 11 bases lay in between. The CDR3 sequence is 11 residues long. CDR3 in DNA: TGTGCCAGCACAAGGGGTAAAGGCTACACCTTC. Protein: CASTRGKGYTF.

This rearrangement joins TRBV25-1 to TRBJ1-2; the D gene is possibly TRBD1 (6 bases). Germline V gene data show CDR1 as MGHDK and CDR2 as SYGVNS. V lost 4 bases and J 3 bases, leaving 21 bases between the germline ends. The CDR3 consists of 17 residues. CDR3 sequence (DNA): TGTGCCAGCAGTGGATGGACAGCCCGAACATCCTACTATGGCTACACCTTC. Encoded protein: CASSGWTARTSYYGYTF.

This rearrangement joins TRBV11-2 to TRBJ2-2, with 9 bases matching TRBD2. CDR1 and CDR2 (germline): SGHAT, FQNNGV. Trimming removed 4 bases from V and 2 bases from J; junction bases left unmatched: 2. The CDR3 spans 15 residues. The CDR3 is CASSWGLANTGELFF. The CDR3 DNA reads as TGTGCCAGCAGCTGGGGACTAGCTAACACCGGGGAGCTGTTTTTT.

Points on this clone: This sample includes further DNA sequences coding for the same CDR3. V is TRBV6-5 and J is TRBJ2-7; 12 nucleotides align to TRBD2. The CDR3 has 15 amino acids. V shed 0 bases and J 4 bases; nucleotides not matched to a gene: 1. Germline CDR1 MNHEY, CDR2 SVGAGI. This chain's CDR3 is CASSYSGLAGYEQYF. In DNA form, the CDR3 reads TGTGCCAGCAGTTACTCGGGACTAGCGGGTTACGAGCAGTACTTC.